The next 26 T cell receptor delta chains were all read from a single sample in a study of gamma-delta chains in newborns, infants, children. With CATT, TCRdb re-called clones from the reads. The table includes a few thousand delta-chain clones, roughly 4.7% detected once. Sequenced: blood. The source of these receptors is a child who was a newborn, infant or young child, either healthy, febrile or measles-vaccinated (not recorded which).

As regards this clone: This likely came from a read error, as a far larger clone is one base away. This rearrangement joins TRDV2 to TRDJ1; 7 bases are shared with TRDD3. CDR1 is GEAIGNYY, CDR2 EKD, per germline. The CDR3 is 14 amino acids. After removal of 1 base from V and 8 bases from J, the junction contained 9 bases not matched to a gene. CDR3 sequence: CACDTLGGTGKLIF. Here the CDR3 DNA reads TGTGCCTGTGACACGCTGGGGGGTACGGGAAAACTCATCTTT.

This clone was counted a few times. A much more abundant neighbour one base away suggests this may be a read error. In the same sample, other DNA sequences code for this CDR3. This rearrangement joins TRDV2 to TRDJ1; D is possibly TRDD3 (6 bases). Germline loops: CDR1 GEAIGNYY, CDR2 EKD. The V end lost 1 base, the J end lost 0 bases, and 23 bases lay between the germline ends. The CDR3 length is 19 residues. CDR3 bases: TGTGCCTGTGACACAATAGGGGATCGGACTAGAGAGAACACCGATAAACTCATCTTT. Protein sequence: CACDTIGDRTRENTDKLIF.

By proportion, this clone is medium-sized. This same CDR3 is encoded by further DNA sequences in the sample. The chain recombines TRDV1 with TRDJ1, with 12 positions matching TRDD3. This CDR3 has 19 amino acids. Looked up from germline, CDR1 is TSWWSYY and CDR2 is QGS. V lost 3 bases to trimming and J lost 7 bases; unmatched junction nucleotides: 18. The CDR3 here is CALGEQKRVLYWGIPKLIF. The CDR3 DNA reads TGTGCTCTTGGGGAGCAAAAGAGGGTCTTGTACTGGGGGATACCTAAACTCATCTTT.

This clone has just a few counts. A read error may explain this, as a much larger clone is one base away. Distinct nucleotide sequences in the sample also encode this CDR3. The CDR3 sequence is CACDILGDTLTAQLFF. The CDR3 nucleotides read TGTGCCTGCGACATACTGGGGGATACTTTGACAGCACAACTCTTCTTT. The gene calls are TRDV2 and TRDJ2; 11 bases agree with TRDD3. The CDR3 contains 16 residues. CDR1 is GEAIGNYY, CDR2 EKD, per germline.

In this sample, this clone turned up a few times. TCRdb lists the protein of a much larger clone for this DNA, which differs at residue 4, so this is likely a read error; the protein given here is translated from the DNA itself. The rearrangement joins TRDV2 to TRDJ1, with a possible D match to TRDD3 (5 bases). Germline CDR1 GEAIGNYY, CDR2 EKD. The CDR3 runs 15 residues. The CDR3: CACGTVGGYTDKLIF. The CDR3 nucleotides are TGTGCCTGTGGCACCGTCGGGGGGTACACCGATAAACTCATCTTT.

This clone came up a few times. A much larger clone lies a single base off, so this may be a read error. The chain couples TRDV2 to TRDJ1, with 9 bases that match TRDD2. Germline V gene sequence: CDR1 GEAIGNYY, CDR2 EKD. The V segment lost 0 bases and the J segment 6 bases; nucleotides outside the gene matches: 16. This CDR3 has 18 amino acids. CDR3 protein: CACDTPSYDKASLNKLIF. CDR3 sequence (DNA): TGTGCCTGTGACACCCCTTCCTACGACAAAGCGAGTCTGAATAAACTCATCTTT.

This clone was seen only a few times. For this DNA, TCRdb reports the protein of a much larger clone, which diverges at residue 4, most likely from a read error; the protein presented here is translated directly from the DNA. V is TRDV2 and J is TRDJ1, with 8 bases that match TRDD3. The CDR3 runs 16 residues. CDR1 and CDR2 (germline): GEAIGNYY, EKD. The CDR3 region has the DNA TGTGCCTGTGGCACCGTTGGGGGATCGGACACCGATAAACTCATCTTT. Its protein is CACGTVGGSDTDKLIF.

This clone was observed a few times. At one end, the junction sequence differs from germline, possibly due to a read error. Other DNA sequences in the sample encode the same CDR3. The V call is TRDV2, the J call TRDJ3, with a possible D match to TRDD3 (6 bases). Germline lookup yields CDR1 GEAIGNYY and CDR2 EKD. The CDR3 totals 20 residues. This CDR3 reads CACDTAGRYAPSWDTRQMFF. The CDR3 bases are TGTGCCTGTGACACCGCCGGGAGATACGCTCCCTCCTGGGACACCCGGCAGATGTTTTTC.

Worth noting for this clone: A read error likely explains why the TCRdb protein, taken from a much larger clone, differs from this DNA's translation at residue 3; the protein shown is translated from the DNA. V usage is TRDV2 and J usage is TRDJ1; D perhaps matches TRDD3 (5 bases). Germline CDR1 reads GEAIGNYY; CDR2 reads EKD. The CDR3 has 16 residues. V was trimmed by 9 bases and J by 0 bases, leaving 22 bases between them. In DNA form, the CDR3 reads TGTGCCCGCGACACCCTGGAGGATAGGTACACCGATAAACTCATCTTT. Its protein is CARDTLEDRYTDKLIF.

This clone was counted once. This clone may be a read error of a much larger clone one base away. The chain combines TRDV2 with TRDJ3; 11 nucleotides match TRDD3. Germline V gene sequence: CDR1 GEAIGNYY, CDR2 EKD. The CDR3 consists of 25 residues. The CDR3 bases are TGTGCCTGTGACACCGCGCCCGACTGGGGGATAATAGGTTTCGGAAACTCCTGGGACGCCCGACAGATGTTTTTC. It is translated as CACDTAPDWGIIGFGNSWDARQMFF.

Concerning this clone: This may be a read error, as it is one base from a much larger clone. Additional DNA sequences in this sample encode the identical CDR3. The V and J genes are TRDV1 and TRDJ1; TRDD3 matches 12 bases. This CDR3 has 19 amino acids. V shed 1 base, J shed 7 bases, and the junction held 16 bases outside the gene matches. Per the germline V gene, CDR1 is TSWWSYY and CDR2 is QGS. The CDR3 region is CALGEQKRVLYWGIPKLIF. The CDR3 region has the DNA TGTGCTCTTGGGGAACAAAAGAGGGTCTTGTACTGGGGGATACCTAAACTCATCTTT.

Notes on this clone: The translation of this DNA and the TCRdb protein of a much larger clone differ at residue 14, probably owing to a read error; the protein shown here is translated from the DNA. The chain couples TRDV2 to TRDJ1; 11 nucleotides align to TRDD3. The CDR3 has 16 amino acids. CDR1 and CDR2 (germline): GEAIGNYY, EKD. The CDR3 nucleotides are TGTGCCTGTGACGTCTTGGGGGATACGAACGCCGATAAACCCATCTTT. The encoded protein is CACDVLGDTNADKPIF.

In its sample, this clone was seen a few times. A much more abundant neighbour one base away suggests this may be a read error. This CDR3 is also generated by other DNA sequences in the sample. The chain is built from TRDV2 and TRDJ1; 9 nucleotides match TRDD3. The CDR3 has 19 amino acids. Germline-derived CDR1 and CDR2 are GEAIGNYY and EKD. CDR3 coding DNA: TGCGCCTGTGACCCCGTTGGAGGGGGATACTCGGGAGATGGCGATAAACTCATCTTT. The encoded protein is CACDPVGGGYSGDGDKLIF.

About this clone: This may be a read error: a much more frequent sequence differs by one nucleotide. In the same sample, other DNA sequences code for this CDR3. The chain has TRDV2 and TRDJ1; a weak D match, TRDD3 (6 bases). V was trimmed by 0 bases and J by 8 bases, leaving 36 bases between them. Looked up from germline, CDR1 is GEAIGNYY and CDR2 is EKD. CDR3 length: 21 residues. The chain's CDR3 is CACDTVGGSLQPKWENMKLIF. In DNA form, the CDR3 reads TGTGCCTGTGACACCGTTGGGGGGTCTCTTCAGCCAAAATGGGAAAATATGAAACTCATCTTT.

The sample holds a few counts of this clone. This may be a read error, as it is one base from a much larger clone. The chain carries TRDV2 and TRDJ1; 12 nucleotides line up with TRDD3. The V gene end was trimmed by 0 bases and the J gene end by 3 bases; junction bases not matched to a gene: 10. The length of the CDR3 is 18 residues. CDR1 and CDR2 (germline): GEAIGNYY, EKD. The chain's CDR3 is CACDTVAGGYVNADKLIF. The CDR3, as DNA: TGTGCCTGTGACACCGTCGCTGGGGGATACGTCAACGCCGATAAACTCATCTTT.

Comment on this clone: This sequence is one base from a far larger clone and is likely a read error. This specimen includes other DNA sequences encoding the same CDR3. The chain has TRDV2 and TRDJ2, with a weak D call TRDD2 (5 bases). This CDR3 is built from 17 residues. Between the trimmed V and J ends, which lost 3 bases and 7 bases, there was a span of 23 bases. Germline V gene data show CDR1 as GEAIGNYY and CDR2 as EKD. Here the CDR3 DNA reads TGTGCCTGTGACCCCATGACTTCCAGCCCCTCTTTAGCACAACTCTTCTTT. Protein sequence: CACDPMTSSPSLAQLFF.

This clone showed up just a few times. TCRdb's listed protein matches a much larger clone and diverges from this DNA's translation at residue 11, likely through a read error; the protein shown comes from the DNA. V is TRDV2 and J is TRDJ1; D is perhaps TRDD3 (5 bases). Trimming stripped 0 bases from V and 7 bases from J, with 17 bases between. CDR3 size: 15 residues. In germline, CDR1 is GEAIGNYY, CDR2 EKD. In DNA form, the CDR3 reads TGTGCCTGTGACACCATTTCAAGGGATCCCGGTAAACTCATCTTT. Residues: CACDTISRDPGKLIF.

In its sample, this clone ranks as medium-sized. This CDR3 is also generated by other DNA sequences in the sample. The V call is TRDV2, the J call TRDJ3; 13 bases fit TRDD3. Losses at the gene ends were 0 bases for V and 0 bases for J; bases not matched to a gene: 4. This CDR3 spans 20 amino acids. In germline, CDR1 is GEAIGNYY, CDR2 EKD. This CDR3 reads CACDTVLGDTSSWDTRQMFF. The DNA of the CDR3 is TGTGCCTGTGACACCGTACTGGGGGATACGAGCTCCTGGGACACCCGACAGATGTTTTTC.

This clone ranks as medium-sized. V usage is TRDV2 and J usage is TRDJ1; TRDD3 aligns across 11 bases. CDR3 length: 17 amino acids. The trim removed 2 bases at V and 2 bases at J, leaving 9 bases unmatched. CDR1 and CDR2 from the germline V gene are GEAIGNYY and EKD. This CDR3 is CACDILGDKGATDKLIF. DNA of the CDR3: TGTGCCTGTGACATACTGGGGGATAAGGGGGCGACCGATAAACTCATCTTT.

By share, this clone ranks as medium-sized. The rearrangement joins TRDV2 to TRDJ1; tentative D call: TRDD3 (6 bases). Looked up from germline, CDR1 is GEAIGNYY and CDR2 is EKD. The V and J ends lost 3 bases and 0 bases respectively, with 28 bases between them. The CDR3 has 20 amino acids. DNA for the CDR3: TGTGCCTGTGACCCAGTTCCCCCTTACCTTACTGGGTCAAACACCGATAAACTCATCTTT. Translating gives CACDPVPPYLTGSNTDKLIF.

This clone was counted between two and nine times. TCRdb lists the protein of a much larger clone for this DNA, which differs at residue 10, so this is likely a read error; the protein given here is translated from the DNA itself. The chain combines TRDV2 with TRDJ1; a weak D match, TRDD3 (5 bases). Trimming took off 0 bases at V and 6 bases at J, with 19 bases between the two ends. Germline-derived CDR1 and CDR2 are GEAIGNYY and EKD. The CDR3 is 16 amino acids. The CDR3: CACDTLGGYVGHKLIF. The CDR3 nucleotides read TGTGCCTGTGACACCCTCGGAGGATATGTGGGGCATAAACTCATCTTT.

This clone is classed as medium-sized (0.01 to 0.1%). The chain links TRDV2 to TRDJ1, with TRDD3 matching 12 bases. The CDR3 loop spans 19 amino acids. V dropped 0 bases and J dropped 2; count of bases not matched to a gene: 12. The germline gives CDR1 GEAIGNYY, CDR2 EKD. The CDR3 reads CACDTVAGGYAWDTDKLIF. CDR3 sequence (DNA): TGTGCCTGTGACACCGTAGCTGGGGGATACGCTTGGGATACCGATAAACTCATCTTT.

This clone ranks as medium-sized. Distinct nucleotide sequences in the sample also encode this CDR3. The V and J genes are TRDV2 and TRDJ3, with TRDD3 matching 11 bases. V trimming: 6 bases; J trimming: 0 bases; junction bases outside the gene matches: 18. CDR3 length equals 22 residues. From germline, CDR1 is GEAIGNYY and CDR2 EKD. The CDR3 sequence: CACSKLGDSSPQRSWDTRQMFF. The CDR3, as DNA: TGTGCCTGTTCTAAACTGGGGGATAGTTCCCCCCAACGCTCCTGGGACACCCGACAGATGTTTTTC.

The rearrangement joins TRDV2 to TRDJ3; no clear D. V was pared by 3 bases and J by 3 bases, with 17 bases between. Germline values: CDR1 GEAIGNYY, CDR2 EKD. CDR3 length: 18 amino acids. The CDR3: CACDPVTVYDWDTRQMFF. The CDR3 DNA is TGTGCCTGTGACCCCGTGACGGTGTATGACTGGGACACCCGACAGATGTTTTTC.

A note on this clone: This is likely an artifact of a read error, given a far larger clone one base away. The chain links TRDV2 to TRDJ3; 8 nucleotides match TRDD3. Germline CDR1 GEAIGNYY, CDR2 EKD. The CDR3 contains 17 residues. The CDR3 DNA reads TGTGCCTGTGACACCGCTGGGGGAACCCGGGACACCCGACAGGTGTTTTTC. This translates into CACDTAGGTRDTRQVFF.

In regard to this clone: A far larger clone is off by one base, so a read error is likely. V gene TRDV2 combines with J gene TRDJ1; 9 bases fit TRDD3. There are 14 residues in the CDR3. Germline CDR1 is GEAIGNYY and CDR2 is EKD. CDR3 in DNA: TGTGCCTGTGACGTACTGGGGGACACCGATAAACCCATCTTT. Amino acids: CACDVLGDTDKPIF.